Below are 7 T cell receptor beta chains sequenced from a single sample in a study of patients and donors after allogeneic stem cell transplantation. TCRdb reanalysed the RT-PCR reads using MiXCR and keeps one entry per CDR3 protein. The table has over 350,000 distinct CDR3 sequences, about a sixth seen once; the top ten hold 6.5% to 7.5%. The sequenced material came from blood, either unsorted or a sorted T cell fraction (not recorded which). These receptors all stem from a human donor who was either an allogeneic HSCT recipient or a stem cell or donor lymphocyte infusion donor (not recorded which). It is not recorded whose cells these are; they may come from a transplant donor.

The sample holds a few counts of this clonotype. The V gene is TRBV27, the J gene TRBJ2-1, with TRBD1 matching 9 bases. The length of the CDR3 is 16 residues. The junction had 4 bases not matched to a gene; V was cut back by 0 bases and J by 4 bases. Germline V CDR1 and CDR2: MNHEY, SMNVEV (reference sequence). As DNA, the CDR3 is TGTGCCAGCAGTTTATCCACCGGGACAGGGTACAATGAGCAGTTCTTC. It yields the protein CASSLSTGTGYNEQFF.

The sample holds one count of this clonotype. The CDR3 spells CASSQEGRGDNEQFF. The CDR3 coding sequence is TGTGCCAGCAGCCAAGAAGGCAGGGGGGACAATGAGCAGTTCTTC. The chain couples TRBV4-2 to TRBJ2-1, with D perhaps matching TRBD1 (7 bases). Per the germline V gene, CDR1 is LGHNA and CDR2 is YNFKEQ. The CDR3 covers 15 residues. V lost 0 bases to trimming and J lost 5 bases, with 11 bases between them.

The V call is TRBV5-6, the J call TRBJ1-2, with 11 nucleotides matching TRBD1. The CDR3 has 12 amino acids. Germline loops: CDR1 SGHDT, CDR2 YYEEEE. The ends lost 9 bases at V and 13 bases at J; junction bases unmatched: 11. CDR3 residues: CATRPDRGPITF. The CDR3 DNA sequence: TGTGCCACCCGCCCGGACAGGGGGCCTATCACCTTC.

J is TRBJ2-7 and V is TRBV7-2; TRBD1 matches 10 bases. The CDR3 is 14 amino acids. Germline CDR1 SGHTA, CDR2 FQGNSA. The trim removed 7 bases at V and 4 bases at J, leaving 7 bases unmatched. CDR3 sequence reads: CASKTGTGVYEQYF. The DNA for the CDR3 is TGTGCCAGCAAGACCGGGACAGGGGTTTACGAGCAGTACTTC.

V usage is TRBV5-1 and J usage is TRBJ2-1; 15 bases are shared with TRBD2. This CDR3 region has 17 residues. Germline V CDR1 and CDR2: SGHRS, YFSETQ. The V segment lost 7 bases and the J segment 7 bases; nucleotides outside the gene matches: 12. This chain's CDR3 is CASFRTSGRALDNEQFF. As DNA, the CDR3 is TGCGCCAGCTTCAGGACTAGCGGGAGGGCCTTAGATAATGAGCAGTTCTTC.

The chain combines TRBV7-9 with TRBJ2-1; D is uncertain. Germline lookup yields CDR1 SEHNR and CDR2 FQNEAQ (reference sequence). The ends were cut back, 5 bases at V and 6 bases at J, with 17 bases in the middle. CDR3 length: 15 residues. The CDR3 loop reads CASSRLQDLFNEQFF. CDR3 coding DNA: TGTGCCAGCAGCCGCCTCCAGGACCTCTTCAATGAGCAGTTCTTC. Supplemented by reference TRBV7-9 and TRBJ2-1, the full variable domain reads DTGVSQNPRHKITKRGQNVTFRCDPISEHNRLYWYRQTLGQGPEFLTYFQNEAQLEKSRLLSDRFSAERPKGSFSTLEIQRTEQGDSAMYLCASSRLQDLFNEQFFGPGTRLTVL.

The gene calls are TRBV5-6 and TRBJ2-3; 10 bases line up with TRBD2. The CDR3 spans 15 residues. The germline V gene encodes CDR1 SGHDT and CDR2 YYEEEE. Trimming at V came to 4 bases and at J to 4 bases, leaving 6 bases not matched to a gene. This CDR3 reads CASSAAGGPSDTQYF. CDR3 DNA sequence: TGTGCCAGCAGCGCAGCGGGGGGGCCTTCAGATACGCAGTATTTT.